This TCR beta chain was recorded in a study of blood T cell repertoires in COVID-19. As for the study in general: The United States, Italy and Spain supplied acute and convalescent COVID-19 samples. The cDNA or gDNA used as material had been derived from T cells, B-cell-depleted T cells, or PBMCs.

This clone was found once. In the study's own analysis: Counts of nucleated cells, estimated from reference gene primer amplification, were obtained. Generated by immunoSEQ multiplex PCR, the TCRdb table keeps only in-frame clones and is missing some. V, J and clone size are taken as reported in that table, and D and trimming were inferred from the DNA itself. This sample has over 10,000 clones, with about nine tenths found just once. The TCR comes from a human donor in a cohort sampled during active COVID-19. Sequencing was performed on peripheral blood.

Here the CDR3 DNA reads TGTGCCAGCAGCCTCGGGACTAGCGGGAACACCGGGGAGCTGTTTTTT. It yields the protein CASSLGTSGNTGELFF. The chain is built from TRBV3-1 (or the pseudogene TRBV3-2) and TRBJ2-2; 11 bases align to TRBD2. From germline, CDR1 is LGHDT and CDR2 YNNKEL (reference sequence). The junction had 2 bases not matched to a gene; V was cut back by 4 bases and J by 1 base. This CDR3 has 16 amino acids.